Presented here are 27 T cell receptor beta chains from one specimen sequenced in a study of T cells in Graves' hyperthyroidism and ophthalmopathy. The source material, RNA transcripts, was used to amplify TCR beta CDR3 regions. The TCR CDR3 first-round RT-PCR relied on the HTBI primer set. TCRdb reprocessed the multiplex PCR reads via MiXCR and lists one record per CDR3 protein. The data show about 480,000 distinct CDR3 sequences, around 24% seen once. Sequencing was performed on blood. The receptors here all came from a woman aged 25 to 39 with Graves' ophthalmopathy.

The V gene is TRBV6-5, the J gene TRBJ2-5; 7 bases are a match to TRBD2. The CDR3 extends over 13 amino acids. Trimming took 6 bases from V and 3 from J; bases not matched to a gene: 4. In germline, CDR1 is MNHEY, CDR2 SVGAGI. The CDR3 is CASRYGGKETQYF. The CDR3 bases are TGTGCCAGCAGATACGGGGGGAAAGAGACCCAGTACTTC.

This chain uses TRBV15 with TRBJ2-5, with 10 nucleotides matching TRBD1. V dropped 0 bases and J dropped 5; count of bases not matched to a gene: 6. Germline V gene lookup returns CDR1 LNHNV and CDR2 YYDKDF (reference sequence). The CDR3 has 16 amino acids. The CDR3 DNA reads as TGTGCCACCAGCAGAGATCCGGGACAGGGGAGGGAGACCCAGTACTTC. Protein sequence: CATSRDPGQGRETQYF.

The rearrangement links TRBV11-1 to TRBJ1-5; D is ambiguous. The CDR3 has 16 amino acids. V was shortened by 1 base and J by 1 base, with 11 bases between the two germline ends. Germline V gives CDR1 SGHAT, CDR2 FQDESV (reference sequence). As DNA, the CDR3 is TGTGCCAGCAGCTTAGGCCCCGGGATAAGCAATCAGCCCCAGCATTTT. Translation gives CASSLGPGISNQPQHF.

This clonotype was picked up a small number of times. A much larger clone lies a single base off, so this may be a read error. The chain recombines TRBV2 with TRBJ1-2, with D perhaps matching TRBD1 (5 bases). Deletions cut 10 bases from V and 0 bases from J, with 18 bases between. Germline V gene lookup returns CDR1 SNHLY and CDR2 FYNNEI. The CDR3 has 15 residues. The CDR3 sequence: CATNPTQDSNYGYTF. The CDR3 DNA is TGTGCCACCAATCCTACACAGGACTCTAACTATGGCTACACCTTC.

The rearrangement joins TRBV6-1 to TRBJ1-1; the match to TRBD1 covers 10 bases. Germline trimming cut 6 bases from V and 1 base from J; bases unmatched to any gene: 8. The CDR3 runs 16 residues. Germline CDR1 MNHNS, CDR2 SASEGT. The chain's CDR3 is CASSERTGGTNTEAFF. DNA for the CDR3: TGTGCCAGCAGCGAGCGGACAGGGGGAACGAACACTGAAGCTTTCTTT.

V gene TRBV12-3 or TRBV12-4 combines with J gene TRBJ1-6, with D unclear. The CDR3 length is 14 residues. V gave up 4 bases and J gave up 1 base, with 5 bases separating them. The CDR3: CASSSSSYNSPLHF. DNA for the CDR3: TGTGCCAGCAGTTCGTCATCCTATAATTCACCCCTCCACTTT.

This clonotype was recorded at least ten times. The chain recombines TRBV12-3 or TRBV12-4 with TRBJ2-5; 10 nucleotides line up with TRBD2. The CDR3 consists of 15 residues. V shed 7 bases and J 5 bases; nucleotides not matched to a gene: 10. CDR3 coding DNA: TGTGCCAGCACCAAAAGCGGGGGGGCCAGGGAGACCCAGTACTTC. Translation gives CASTKSGGARETQYF.

This clonotype was seen many times. The V and J genes are TRBV20-1 and TRBJ1-2, with D perhaps matching TRBD1 (5 bases). The germline V gene has CDR1 DFQATT and CDR2 SNEGSKA (reference sequence). CDR3 length: 11 amino acids. Trimming took 4 bases from V and 6 from J, leaving 9 bases between them. The CDR3 sequence: CSATGGDGYTF. In DNA, the CDR3 is TGCAGTGCTACGGGGGGGGATGGCTACACCTTC.

This clonotype was counted a few times. The V call is TRBV12-3 or TRBV12-4, the J call TRBJ2-2; TRBD1 agrees at 8 bases. The CDR3 has 16 residues. The trim removed 6 bases at V and 2 bases at J, leaving 8 bases unmatched. CDR3 DNA: TGTGCCAGCAGCATACAGGGGGACCTCAACACCGGGGAGCTGTTTTTT. Amino acids: CASSIQGDLNTGELFF.

In this sample, this clonotype turned up a few times. This rearrangement joins TRBV10-1 to TRBJ2-7; 9 nucleotides match TRBD1. CDR1 and CDR2 from the germline V gene are WNHNN and SYGVQD (reference sequence). CDR3 length: 15 amino acids. The junction had 10 bases not matched to a gene; V was cut back by 4 bases and J by 6 bases. In DNA, the CDR3 is TGCGCCAGCAGTGGGCCCGGGACAGGGACGGCCGAGCAGTACTTC. Translated, it gives CASSGPGTGTAEQYF.

This clonotype was picked up many times. V is TRBV24-1 and J is TRBJ1-2; the match to TRBD1 covers 8 bases. The CDR3 consists of 14 residues. Germline V gene lookup returns CDR1 KGHDR and CDR2 SFDVKD. Germline trimming cut 5 bases from V and 3 bases from J; bases unmatched to any gene: 4. The CDR3: CATSATDRDYGYTF. The CDR3 DNA is TGTGCCACCAGTGCTACGGACAGGGACTATGGCTACACCTTC.

This clonotype was seen ten or more times. The J gene is TRBJ2-4, the V gene TRBV6-2 or TRBV6-3, with 9 bases fitting TRBD2. Trimming removed 0 bases from V and 2 bases from J; junction bases left unmatched: 11. The CDR3 consists of 19 residues. Germline-derived CDR1 and CDR2 are MNHEY and SVGEGT. The CDR3 nucleotides read TGTGCCAGCAGTTACTCGAGTAGACTAGCGGACCTTACCAAAAACATTCAGTACTTC. Residues: CASSYSSRLADLTKNIQYF.

The CDR3: CASRVGTPHTEAFF. CDR3 nucleotide sequence: TGTGCCAGCCGCGTTGGGACCCCACACACTGAAGCTTTCTTT. V gene TRBV7-9 combines with J gene TRBJ1-1; tentatively, D is TRBD1 (5 bases). This CDR3 has 14 residues. Trimming removed 8 bases from V and 3 bases from J, with 16 bases in between. CDR1 SEHNR and CDR2 FQNEAQ come from the germline V gene (reference sequence).

This clonotype was recorded once. V and J are TRBV12-3 or TRBV12-4 and TRBJ1-3, with 11 bases aligning to TRBD1. The CDR3 runs to 16 residues. V trimming: 5 bases; J trimming: 2 bases; junction bases outside the gene matches: 5. CDR3 loop: CASSAGQGETGNTIYF. The CDR3 nucleotides read TGTGCCAGCAGTGCGGGACAGGGGGAAACTGGAAACACCATATATTTT.

This clonotype has only a few counts. This may stem from a read error, because a much larger clone lies one nucleotide away. As the CDR3 is not closed by the conserved phenylalanine or tryptophan, this likely results from a read error. The chain uses TRBV12-3 or TRBV12-4 and TRBJ2-2; 10 nucleotides align to TRBD1. Unmatched junction bases numbered 6, after V lost 4 bases and J lost 1 base. This CDR3 region has 17 residues. The CDR3 sequence is CASSSRTGGWNTGELFS. CDR3 coding DNA: TGTGCCAGCAGTTCTAGGACAGGGGGATGGAACACCGGGGAGCTGTTTTCT.

About this clonotype: At one boundary the junction diverges from the germline segment, which might be a read error. The chain uses TRBV5-1 and TRBJ1-1, with D uncertain. The CDR3 contains 14 residues. CDR1 and CDR2 (germline): SGHRS, YFSETQ. The CDR3 reads CAGSFSEMNTEAFF. Written as DNA, the CDR3 is TGCGCCGGCAGCTTTTCAGAAATGAACACTGAAGCTTTCTTT.

The rearrangement links TRBV6-1 to TRBJ2-5; 11 nucleotides match TRBD2. V lost 11 bases and J lost 4; bases outside the gene matches: 6. The CDR3 runs to 13 residues. Germline lookup yields CDR1 MNHNS and CDR2 SASEGT. Here the CDR3 DNA reads TGTGCCGGCCGACTAGCGGGGAGAGAGACCCAGTACTTC. Protein product: CAGRLAGRETQYF.

In this sample, this clonotype turned up many times. V gene TRBV15 combines with J gene TRBJ2-2; D is possibly TRBD1 (5 bases). This CDR3 has 15 amino acids. Germline V gene sequence: CDR1 LNHNV, CDR2 YYDKDF (reference sequence). V was clipped by 8 bases and J by 0 bases, with 13 bases between them. The CDR3 region is CATGAGPSNTGELFF. The CDR3 DNA is TGTGCCACCGGGGCAGGGCCCTCGAACACCGGGGAGCTGTTTTTT.

This clonotype came up a few times. The V gene is TRBV25-1, the J gene TRBJ1-6, with D possibly being TRBD1 (5 bases). Trimming took off 0 bases at V and 4 bases at J, with 7 bases between the two ends. The length of the CDR3 is 15 residues. Per the germline V gene, CDR1 is MGHDK and CDR2 is SYGVNS. The CDR3 sequence: CASSEYGGYNSPLHF. The CDR3 region has the DNA TGTGCCAGCAGTGAATACGGGGGGTATAATTCACCCCTCCACTTT.

The chain joins TRBV2 to TRBJ1-5; D call uncertain. CDR1 is SNHLY, CDR2 FYNNEI, per germline. This CDR3 has 16 amino acids. The V and J ends lost 1 base and 0 bases respectively, with 10 bases between them. The CDR3 loop reads CASSEGGVYSNQPQHF. The CDR3 bases are TGTGCCAGCAGTGAAGGGGGAGTATATAGCAATCAGCCCCAGCATTTT.

This clonotype has a count of ten or more. The CDR3 nucleotides are TGCGCCAGCAGCCGCCAACTAGCGGGGGGGCTGGAGACCCAGTACTTC. Amino acid sequence: CASSRQLAGGLETQYF. The V and J genes are TRBV4-1 and TRBJ2-5; 13 bases agree with TRBD2. Per germline, CDR1 MGHRA and CDR2 YSYEKL. V lost 4 bases, J lost 5 bases, and 7 bases stayed unmatched. The CDR3 consists of 16 residues.

This clonotype has at least ten counts. The V and J genes are TRBV7-9 and TRBJ1-1; D unresolved. This CDR3 contains 13 residues. The germline gives CDR1 SEHNR, CDR2 FQNEAQ (reference sequence). V dropped 1 base and J dropped 5 bases, with 8 bases sitting between them. CDR3 amino acids: CASSLVSLTEAFF. The CDR3 DNA sequence: TGTGCCAGCAGCTTAGTTAGCTTGACTGAAGCTTTCTTT.

The chain links TRBV10-3 to TRBJ2-7; 11 bases align to TRBD2. J lost 5 bases, V lost 8 bases, and 8 bases had no gene match. The germline gives CDR1 ENHRY, CDR2 SYGVKD. The CDR3 is 14 residues long. CDR3 region: CAIGSGGGADEQYF. The CDR3 nucleotides read TGTGCCATCGGTAGCGGGGGGGGAGCTGACGAGCAGTACTTC.

This clonotype was counted at least ten times. V and J are TRBV7-2 and TRBJ1-2; no clear D gene. Trimming removed 1 base from V and 4 bases from J, with 10 bases in between. The CDR3 runs 14 residues. Germline V CDR1 and CDR2: SGHTA, FQGNSA. The DNA of the CDR3 is TGTGCCAGCAGCTTAGGACGGCTAATCTATGGCTACACCTTC. It is translated as CASSLGRLIYGYTF.

This chain links TRBV5-1 with TRBJ1-2, with D hard to call. CDR1 is SGHRS, CDR2 YFSETQ, per germline. The CDR3 consists of 16 residues. V was pared by 1 base and J by 3 bases, with 16 bases between. The CDR3 loop reads CASSLWTAWWYYGYTF. CDR3 in DNA: TGCGCCAGCAGCTTGTGGACGGCTTGGTGGTACTATGGCTACACCTTC.

The CDR3 spells CASSNGTTSYEQYF. CDR3 nucleotide sequence: TGCGCCAGTAGCAACGGGACGACATCCTACGAGCAGTACTTC. This rearrangement joins TRBV5-1 to TRBJ2-7; D is perhaps TRBD1 or TRBD2 (5 bases each). The V gene's germline CDR1 is SGHRS and CDR2 YFSETQ. Trimming removed 8 bases from V and 1 base from J, with 16 bases in between. The CDR3 consists of 14 residues.

This clonotype was counted many times. The chain couples TRBV27 to TRBJ2-7; D is perhaps TRBD1 (6 bases). This CDR3 region has 14 residues. Trimming took 6 bases from V and 2 from J, leaving 14 bases between them. Germline loops: CDR1 MNHEY, CDR2 SMNVEV (reference sequence). The CDR3 sequence: CASSGIQGPYEQYF. CDR3 nucleotides: TGTGCCAGCAGCGGTATACAGGGTCCCTACGAGCAGTACTTC.